The clone carrying this T cell receptor beta chain was detected once. Participants' reported clinical history set cohort assignment. The source of the sample is a study of blood T cell repertoires in COVID-19. CDR1 and CDR2 (germline): SGDLS, YYNGEE. CDR3 length: 13 residues. V gave up 4 bases and J gave up 4 bases; unmatched junction bases: 4. Assay: immunoSEQ multiplex PCR; the TCRdb copy retains only in-frame clones and omits some. Counted here are about 200,000 clones, about 85% occurring once; the ten biggest clones make up roughly a sixth. The source of this sequence is a man aged 40-49 years who had recovered from COVID-19. This chain links TRBV9 with TRBJ1-1, with TRBD1 matching 7 bases. The sequenced material came from PBMCs or T cells enriched from blood (not recorded which). The CDR3 region is CASSPGGGTEAFF. The CDR3 DNA follows: TGTGCCAGCAGCCCAGGGGGAGGCACTGAAGCTTTCTTT.